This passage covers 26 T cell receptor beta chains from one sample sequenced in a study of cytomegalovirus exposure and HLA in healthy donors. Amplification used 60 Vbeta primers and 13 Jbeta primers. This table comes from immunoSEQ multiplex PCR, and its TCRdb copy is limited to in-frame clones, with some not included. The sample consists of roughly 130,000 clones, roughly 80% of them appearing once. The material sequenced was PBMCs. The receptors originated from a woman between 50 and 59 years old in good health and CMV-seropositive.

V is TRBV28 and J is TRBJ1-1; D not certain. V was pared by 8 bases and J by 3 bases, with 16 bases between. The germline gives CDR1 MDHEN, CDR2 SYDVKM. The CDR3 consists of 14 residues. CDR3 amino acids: CASRLRGRHTEAFF. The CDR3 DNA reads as TGTGCCAGCCGGTTACGTGGTCGCCACACTGAAGCTTTCTTT.

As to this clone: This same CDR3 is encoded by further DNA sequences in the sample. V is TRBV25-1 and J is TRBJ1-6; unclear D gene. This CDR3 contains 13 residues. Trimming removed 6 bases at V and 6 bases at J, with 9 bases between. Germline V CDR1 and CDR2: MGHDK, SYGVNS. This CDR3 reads CASRGRLNSPLHF. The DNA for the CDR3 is TGTGCCAGCAGGGGCAGGCTTAATTCACCCCTCCACTTT.

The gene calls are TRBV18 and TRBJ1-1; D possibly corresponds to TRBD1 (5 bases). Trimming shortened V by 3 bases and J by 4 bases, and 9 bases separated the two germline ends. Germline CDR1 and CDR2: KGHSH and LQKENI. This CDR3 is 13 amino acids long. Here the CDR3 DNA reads TGTGCCAGCTCACCCGACAGACTCACTGAAGCTTTCTTT. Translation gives CASSPDRLTEAFF.

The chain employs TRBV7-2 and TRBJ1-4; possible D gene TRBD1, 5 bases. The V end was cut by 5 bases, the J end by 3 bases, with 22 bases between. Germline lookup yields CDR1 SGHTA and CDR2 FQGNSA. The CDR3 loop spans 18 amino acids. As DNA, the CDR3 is TGTGCCAGCAGCCCCAAAGGACAAACCCGAAGAGCTAATGAAAAACTGTTTTTT. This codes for CASSPKGQTRRANEKLFF.

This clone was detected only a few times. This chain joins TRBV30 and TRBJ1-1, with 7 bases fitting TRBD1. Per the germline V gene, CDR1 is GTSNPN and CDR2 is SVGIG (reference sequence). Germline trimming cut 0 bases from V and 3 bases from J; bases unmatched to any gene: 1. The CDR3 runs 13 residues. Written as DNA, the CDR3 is TGTGCCTGGAGTGTACAGGGGCACACTGAAGCTTTCTTT. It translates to CAWSVQGHTEAFF.

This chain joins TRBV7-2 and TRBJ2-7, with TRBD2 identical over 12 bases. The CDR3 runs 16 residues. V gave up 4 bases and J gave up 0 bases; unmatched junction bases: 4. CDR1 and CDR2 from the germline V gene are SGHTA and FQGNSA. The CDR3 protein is CASSSSTSGGSYEQYF. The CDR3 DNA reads TGTGCCAGCAGCTCGTCGACTAGCGGGGGCTCCTACGAGCAGTACTTC.

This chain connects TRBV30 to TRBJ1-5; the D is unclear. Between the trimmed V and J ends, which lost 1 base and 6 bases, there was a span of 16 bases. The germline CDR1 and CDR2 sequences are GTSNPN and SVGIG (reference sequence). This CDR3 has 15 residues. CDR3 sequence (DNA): TGTGCCTGGAGTGACCCCAGAGGGTTGGGTCAGCCCCAGCATTTT. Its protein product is CAWSDPRGLGQPQHF.

The CDR3 sequence: CASSSSDGAGDQPQHF. The DNA for the CDR3 is TGTGCCAGCAGTTCGTCCGATGGGGCAGGGGATCAGCCCCAGCATTTT. This rearrangement joins TRBV6-6 to TRBJ1-5; D might be TRBD1 (6 bases). CDR1 and CDR2 (germline): MNHNY, SVGAGI (reference sequence). With 4 bases removed from V and 5 bases from J, the gap between germline ends came to 18 bases. CDR3 size: 16 residues.

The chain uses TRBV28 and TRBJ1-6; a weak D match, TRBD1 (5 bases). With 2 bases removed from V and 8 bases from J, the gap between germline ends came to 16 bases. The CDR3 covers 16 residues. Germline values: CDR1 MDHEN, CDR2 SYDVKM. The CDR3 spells CASSLMEIRGYSPLHF. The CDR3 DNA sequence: TGTGCCAGCAGTTTAATGGAAATACGGGGGTATTCACCCCTCCACTTT.

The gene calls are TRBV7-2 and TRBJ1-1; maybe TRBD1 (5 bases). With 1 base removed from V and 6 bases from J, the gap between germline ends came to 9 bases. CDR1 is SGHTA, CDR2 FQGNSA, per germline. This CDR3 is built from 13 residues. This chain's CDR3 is CASSLGGGAEAFF. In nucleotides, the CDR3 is TGTGCCAGCAGCTTAGGGGGGGGAGCTGAAGCTTTCTTT.

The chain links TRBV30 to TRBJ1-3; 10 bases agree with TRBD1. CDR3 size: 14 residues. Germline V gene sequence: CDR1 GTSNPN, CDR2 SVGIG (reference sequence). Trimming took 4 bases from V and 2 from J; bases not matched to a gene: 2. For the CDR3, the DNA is TGTGCCTGGACCGGGACAGGGGCTGGAAACACCATATATTTT. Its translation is CAWTGTGAGNTIYF.

CDR3 residues: CASSYSTGVGNTIYF. The CDR3 DNA sequence: TGTGCCAGCAGTTACTCCACAGGGGTTGGAAACACCATATATTTT. The J gene is TRBJ1-3, the V gene TRBV6-6; 7 bases fit TRBD1. The CDR3 loop spans 15 amino acids. V was pared by 0 bases and J by 3 bases, with 2 bases of the junction left unmatched. Germline V gene data show CDR1 as MNHNY and CDR2 as SVGAGI (reference sequence).

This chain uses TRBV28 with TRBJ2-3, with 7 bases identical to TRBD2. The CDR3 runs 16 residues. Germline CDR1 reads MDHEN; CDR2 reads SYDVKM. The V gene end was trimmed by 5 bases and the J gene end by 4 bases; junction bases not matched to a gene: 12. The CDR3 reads CASSPLGGGVSDTQYF. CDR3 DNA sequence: TGTGCCAGCAGTCCCCTCGGCGGGGGTGTTTCAGATACGCAGTATTTT.

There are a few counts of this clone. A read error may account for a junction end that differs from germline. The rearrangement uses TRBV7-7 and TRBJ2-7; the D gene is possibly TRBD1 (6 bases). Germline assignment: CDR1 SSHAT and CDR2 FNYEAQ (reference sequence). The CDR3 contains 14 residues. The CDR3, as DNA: TGTGCTAGCAGCTCCCATTCAGGGGACAACGAGCAGTACTTC. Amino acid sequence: CASSSHSGDNEQYF.

CDR3 nucleotide sequence: TGTGCCAGCAGTGTAGACTCGAATTCACCCCTCCACTTT. Translated, it gives CASSVDSNSPLHF. The rearrangement joins TRBV2 to TRBJ1-6, with unresolved D. Trimming stripped 4 bases from V and 7 bases from J, with 8 bases between. The CDR3 consists of 13 residues. CDR1 SNHLY and CDR2 FYNNEI come from the germline V gene.

CDR3 DNA: TGTGCCAGCTCCCTATCTGGAAACACCATATATTTT. Residues: CASSLSGNTIYF. J is TRBJ1-3 and V is TRBV18; D is uncertain. The germline CDR1 and CDR2 sequences are KGHSH and LQKENI. The CDR3 is 12 amino acids. V was trimmed by 6 bases and J by 1 base, leaving 4 bases between them.

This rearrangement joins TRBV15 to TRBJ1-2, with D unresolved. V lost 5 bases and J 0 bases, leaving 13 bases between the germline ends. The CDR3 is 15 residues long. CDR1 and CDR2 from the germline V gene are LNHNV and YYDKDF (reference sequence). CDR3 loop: CATSAISQANYGYTF. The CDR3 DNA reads TGTGCCACCAGCGCAATTAGTCAAGCTAACTATGGCTACACCTTC.

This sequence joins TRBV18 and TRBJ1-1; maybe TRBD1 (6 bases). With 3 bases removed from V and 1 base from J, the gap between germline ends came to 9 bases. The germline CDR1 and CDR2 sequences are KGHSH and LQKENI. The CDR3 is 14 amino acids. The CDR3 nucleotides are TGTGCCAGCTCACCCAGGACAGAGAACACTGAAGCTTTCTTT. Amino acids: CASSPRTENTEAFF.

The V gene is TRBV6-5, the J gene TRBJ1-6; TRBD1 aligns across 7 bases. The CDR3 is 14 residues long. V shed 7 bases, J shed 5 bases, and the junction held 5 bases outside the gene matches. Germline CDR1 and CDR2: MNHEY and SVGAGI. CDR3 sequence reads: CASNGGQHNSPLHF. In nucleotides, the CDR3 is TGTGCCAGCAACGGGGGACAGCATAATTCACCCCTCCACTTT.

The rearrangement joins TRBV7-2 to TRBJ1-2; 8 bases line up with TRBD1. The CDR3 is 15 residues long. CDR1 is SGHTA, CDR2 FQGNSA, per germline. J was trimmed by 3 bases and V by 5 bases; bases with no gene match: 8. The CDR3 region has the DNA TGTGCCAGCAGCGTGTCTCCGGGACAGGACTATGGCTACACCTTC. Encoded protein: CASSVSPGQDYGYTF.

CDR3 DNA: TGCGCCAGCAGCTTGGGGACAGATTTATCCTACGAGCAGTACTTC. The encoded protein is CASSLGTDLSYEQYF. This sequence joins TRBV5-1 and TRBJ2-7, with D perhaps TRBD1 (6 bases). The CDR3 contains 15 residues. Germline CDR1 and CDR2: SGHRS and YFSETQ. V was cut by 0 bases and J by 1 base, with 11 bases left in between.

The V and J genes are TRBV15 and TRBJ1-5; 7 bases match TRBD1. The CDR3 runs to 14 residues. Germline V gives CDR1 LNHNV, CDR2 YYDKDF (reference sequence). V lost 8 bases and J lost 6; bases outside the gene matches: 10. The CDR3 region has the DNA TGTGCCACCGGCAAACGACAGGGCGGTCAGCCCCAGCATTTT. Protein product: CATGKRQGGQPQHF.

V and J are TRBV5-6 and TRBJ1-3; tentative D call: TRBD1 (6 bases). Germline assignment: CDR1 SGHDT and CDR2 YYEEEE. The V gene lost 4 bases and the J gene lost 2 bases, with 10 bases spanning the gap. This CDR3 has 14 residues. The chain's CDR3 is CASSPGQPGNTIYF. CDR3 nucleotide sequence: TGTGCCAGCAGCCCAGGACAGCCTGGAAACACCATATATTTT.

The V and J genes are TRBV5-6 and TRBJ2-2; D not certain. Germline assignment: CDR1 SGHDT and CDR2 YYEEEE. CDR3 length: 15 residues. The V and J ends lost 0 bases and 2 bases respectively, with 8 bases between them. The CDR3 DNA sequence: TGTGCCAGCAGCTTGGTGAGCCCCAACACCGGGGAGCTGTTTTTT. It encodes CASSLVSPNTGELFF.

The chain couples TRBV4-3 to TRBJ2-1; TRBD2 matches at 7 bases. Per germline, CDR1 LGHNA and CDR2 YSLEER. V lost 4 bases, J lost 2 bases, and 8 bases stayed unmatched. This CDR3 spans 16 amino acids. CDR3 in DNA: TGCGCCAGCAGCCGGGGGGGAGGGCTTCCCTACAATGAGCAGTTCTTC. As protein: CASSRGGGLPYNEQFF.

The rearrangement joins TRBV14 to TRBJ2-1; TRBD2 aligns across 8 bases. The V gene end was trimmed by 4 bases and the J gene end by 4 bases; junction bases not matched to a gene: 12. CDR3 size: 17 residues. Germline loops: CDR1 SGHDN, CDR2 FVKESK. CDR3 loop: CASSPPWGRGDYNEQFF. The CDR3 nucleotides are TGTGCCAGCAGCCCGCCTTGGGGGCGGGGGGATTACAATGAGCAGTTCTTC.